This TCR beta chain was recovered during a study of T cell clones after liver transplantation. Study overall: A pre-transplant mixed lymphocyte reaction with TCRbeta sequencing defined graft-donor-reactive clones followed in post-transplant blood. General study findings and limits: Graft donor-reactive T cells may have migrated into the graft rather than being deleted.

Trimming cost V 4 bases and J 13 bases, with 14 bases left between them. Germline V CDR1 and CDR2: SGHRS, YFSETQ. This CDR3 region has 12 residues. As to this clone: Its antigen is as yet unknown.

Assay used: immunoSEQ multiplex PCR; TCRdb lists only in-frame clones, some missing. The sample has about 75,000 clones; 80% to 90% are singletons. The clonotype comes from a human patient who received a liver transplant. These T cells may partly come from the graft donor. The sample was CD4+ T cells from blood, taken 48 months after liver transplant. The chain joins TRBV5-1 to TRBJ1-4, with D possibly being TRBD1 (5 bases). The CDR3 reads CASSPGRGGLFF. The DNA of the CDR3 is TGCGCCAGCAGCCCCGGGAGGGGAGGACTGTTTTTT.